These 26 T cell receptor beta chains came from one sample sequenced in a study of identical twins. MiXCR, run by TCRdb on the 5' RACE reads, gives a single entry per CDR3 protein. This sample has about 280,000 distinct CDR3 sequences; roughly 8.6% occur once, and the top ten carry 2% to 2.5%. The data also belong to a second study, concerning yellow fever vaccine responses in identical twins.

Sequenced input: memory (CD45RO+) T cells sorted from blood. The receptors derive from a woman under 30 in good health.

This clonotype has only a few counts. V and J are TRBV7-2 and TRBJ2-5, with 8 bases matching TRBD1. The CDR3 sequence is 17 residues long. V trimming: 5 bases; J trimming: 5 bases; junction bases outside the gene matches: 16. Looked up from germline, CDR1 is SGHTA and CDR2 is FQGNSA. The CDR3 DNA reads TGTGCCAGCAGCAGGCCGACGGGACAGGTCGTCGTGGAGACCCAGTACTTC. It codes for CASSRPTGQVVVETQYF. Supplemented by reference TRBV7-2 and TRBJ2-5, the full variable domain reads GAGVSQSPSNKVTEKGKDVELRCDPISGHTALYWYRQSLGQGLEFLIYFQGNSAPDKSGLPSDRFSAERTGGSVSTLTIQRTQQEDSAVYLCASSRPTGQVVVETQYFGPGTRLLVL.

This clonotype appeared a few times. The V gene is TRBV7-9, the J gene TRBJ2-4; no definite D call. The V end was cut by 4 bases, the J end by 0 bases, with 16 bases between. The CDR3 has 17 amino acids. The V gene's germline CDR1 is SEHNR and CDR2 FQNEAQ (reference sequence). Here the CDR3 reads CASSSAWLPGAKNIQYF. In DNA, the CDR3 is TGTGCCAGCAGCTCCGCCTGGCTACCGGGAGCCAAAAACATTCAGTACTTC.

This clonotype was observed a few times. The chain carries TRBV19 and TRBJ1-2; tentative D call: TRBD1 (5 bases). CDR1 is LNHDA, CDR2 SQIVND, per germline (reference sequence). V lost 3 bases and J 7 bases, leaving 9 bases between the germline ends. The CDR3 is 12 amino acids. The CDR3, as DNA: TGTGCCAGTAGTATGGGGCCTATTGGCTACACCTTC. Amino acid sequence: CASSMGPIGYTF.

The chain carries TRBV20-1 and TRBJ2-5; possible D gene TRBD2, 7 bases. V dropped 2 bases and J dropped 7 bases, with 11 bases sitting between them. The CDR3 totals 12 residues. Per the germline V gene, CDR1 is DFQATT and CDR2 is SNEGSKA (reference sequence). The CDR3: CSARLAGATQYF. The CDR3 DNA is TGCAGTGCTAGACTGGCGGGGGCGACCCAGTACTTC.

This clonotype was counted only a few times. V and J are TRBV7-2 and TRBJ1-2; possibly TRBD1 for D (5 bases). Trimming removed 0 bases at V and 2 bases at J, with 16 bases between. Looked up from germline, CDR1 is SGHTA and CDR2 is FQGNSA. This CDR3 spans 17 amino acids. CDR3 DNA: TGTGCCAGCAGCTTAGCCAAGACAGCCACGCGGAACTATGGCTACACCTTC. Translating it yields CASSLAKTATRNYGYTF.

A few counts support this clonotype. The rearrangement joins TRBV5-1 to TRBJ1-4, with D maybe TRBD1 (5 bases). The V end lost 4 bases, the J end lost 3 bases, and 10 bases lay between the germline ends. This CDR3 region has 14 residues. Germline V gene lookup returns CDR1 SGHRS and CDR2 YFSETQ. CDR3 protein: CASSMGTANEKLFF. Here the CDR3 DNA reads TGCGCCAGCAGCATGGGGACGGCTAATGAAAAACTGTTTTTT.

J is TRBJ2-5 and V is TRBV28; D possibly corresponds to TRBD2 (6 bases). V lost 6 bases to trimming and J lost 7 bases, with 18 bases between them. Germline V lookup: CDR1 MDHEN, CDR2 SYDVKM. CDR3 length equals 14 residues. CDR3: CASRNLGPAGTQYF. The CDR3, as DNA: TGTGCCAGCAGGAACCTGGGCCCAGCGGGGACCCAGTACTTC.

This clonotype was picked up many times. The chain combines TRBV5-1 with TRBJ1-6; 8 bases match TRBD1. The CDR3 has 16 residues. The ends lost 4 bases at V and 6 bases at J; junction bases unmatched: 9. CDR1 and CDR2 from the germline V gene are SGHRS and YFSETQ. In nucleotides, the CDR3 is TGCGCCAGCAGCAAGACAGGGGCCACCTCTAATTCACCCCTCCACTTT. Translating gives CASSKTGATSNSPLHF.

This clonotype has ten or more counts. This sequence joins TRBV4-1 and TRBJ2-3; weak D call: TRBD2 (6 bases). This CDR3 region has 15 residues. In germline, CDR1 is MGHRA, CDR2 YSYEKL. V was pared by 3 bases and J by 1 base, with 11 bases between. The CDR3 DNA is TGCGCCAGCAGCCAGTCGGGACTTCGCACAGATACGCAGTATTTT. It codes for CASSQSGLRTDTQYF.

This clonotype occurred a few times. The chain combines TRBV11-1 with TRBJ2-1; 12 nucleotides align to TRBD2. V was pared by 5 bases and J by 3 bases, with 11 bases of the junction left unmatched. This CDR3 has 18 amino acids. Germline assignment: CDR1 SGHAT and CDR2 FQDESV (reference sequence). CDR3 in amino acids: CASSATGTSGRYYNEQFF. CDR3 DNA: TGTGCCAGCAGCGCCACCGGGACTAGCGGGCGTTACTACAATGAGCAGTTCTTC.

At least ten counts were recorded for this clonotype. This chain connects TRBV4-1 to TRBJ2-3, with 15 bases that match TRBD2. The CDR3 extends over 15 amino acids. Trimming took 3 bases from V and 8 from J; bases not matched to a gene: 3. Germline CDR1 and CDR2: MGHRA and YSYEKL. CDR3 region: CASSQEGLAGGTQYF. In DNA form, the CDR3 reads TGCGCCAGCAGCCAGGAGGGACTAGCGGGAGGTACGCAGTATTTT.

This clonotype was seen a handful of times. This chain connects TRBV12-3 or TRBV12-4 to TRBJ1-1, with TRBD1 identical over 8 bases. V shed 6 bases and J 1 base; nucleotides not matched to a gene: 7. This CDR3 is built from 15 residues. The CDR3 DNA sequence: TGTGCCAGCAGCCCCGACAGGGGACCGAACACTGAAGCTTTCTTT. It codes for CASSPDRGPNTEAFF.

Ten or more counts support this clonotype. This sequence joins TRBV12-3 or TRBV12-4 and TRBJ2-1; D tentatively reads TRBD1 or TRBD2 (5 bases each). The CDR3 totals 16 residues. The ends were cut back, 5 bases at V and 3 bases at J, with 17 bases in the middle. CDR3 in amino acids: CASSPRPRGDYNEQFF. The CDR3 coding sequence is TGTGCCAGCAGTCCACGACCGAGGGGCGACTACAATGAGCAGTTCTTC.

This clonotype was picked up a small number of times. The chain links TRBV5-1 to TRBJ1-1; tentatively, D is TRBD1 (6 bases). The CDR3 has 11 amino acids. The ends were cut back, 4 bases at V and 5 bases at J, with 6 bases in the middle. From germline, CDR1 is SGHRS and CDR2 YFSETQ. The CDR3 DNA follows: TGCGCCAGCAGCACAGGGACTGAAGCTTTCTTT. It encodes CASSTGTEAFF.

Details on this clonotype: At one end the junction does not follow the germline gene, possibly because of a read error. This chain uses TRBV5-6 with TRBJ1-1; D unresolved. Germline assignment: CDR1 SGHDT and CDR2 YYEEEE. The CDR3 is 14 amino acids. The DNA for the CDR3 is TGTGCCATCAGCGCCGGGCTCATCCGCTGGGAAGCTTTCTTT. This translates into CAISAGLIRWEAFF.

The chain recombines TRBV4-2 with TRBJ2-3, with 7 bases lining up with TRBD2. CDR1 is LGHNA and CDR2 is YNFKEQ in the germline V gene. The CDR3 is 17 amino acids. The trim removed 5 bases at V and 4 bases at J, leaving 15 bases unmatched. CDR3 sequence reads: CASSSHRDYMGADTQYF. The DNA of the CDR3 is TGTGCCAGCAGCAGCCACCGGGACTATATGGGGGCAGATACGCAGTATTTT.

This clonotype was observed a handful of times. V is TRBV19 and J is TRBJ2-1, with 8 bases that match TRBD1. Unmatched junction bases numbered 5, after V lost 1 base and J lost 6 bases. The germline CDR1 and CDR2 sequences are LNHDA and SQIVND (reference sequence). This CDR3 comprises 15 residues. Written as DNA, the CDR3 is TGTGCCAGTAGTATAGTGGGACAGGCCAGCAATGAGCAGTTCTTC. It codes for CASSIVGQASNEQFF.

In this sample, this clonotype turned up a few times. The V and J genes are TRBV6-1 and TRBJ2-1; 8 positions match TRBD1. The ends lost 2 bases at V and 9 bases at J; junction bases unmatched: 9. CDR1 is MNHNS and CDR2 is SASEGT in the germline V gene. The CDR3 is made up of 15 amino acids. As DNA, the CDR3 is TGTGCCAGCAGTGAATTGCCACAGGGGGTAGGTGAGCAGTTCTTC. Translating it yields CASSELPQGVGEQFF.

The chain joins TRBV28 to TRBJ2-7; 10 bases line up with TRBD2. Germline V gene lookup returns CDR1 MDHEN and CDR2 SYDVKM. With V trimmed by 6 bases and J by 0 bases, 5 bases remained unmatched. The CDR3 runs to 15 residues. CDR3 loop: CASSYSGGFSYEQYV. The CDR3 DNA is TGTGCCAGCAGCTATAGCGGGGGGTTCTCCTACGAGCAGTACGTC.

The sample holds a few counts of this clonotype. The CDR3 DNA follows: TGTGCCAGCCGACTAACTAGACAGGACACCGGGGAGCTGTTTTTT. It specifies CASRLTRQDTGELFF. The chain uses TRBV11-2 and TRBJ2-2; D perhaps matches TRBD1 (6 bases). This CDR3 comprises 15 residues. Germline CDR1 and CDR2: SGHAT and FQNNGV. The V end lost 8 bases, the J end lost 3 bases, and 16 bases lay between the germline ends.

The chain joins TRBV15 to TRBJ1-1; D gene ambiguous. This CDR3 region has 13 residues. With 2 bases removed from V and 2 bases from J, the gap between germline ends came to 6 bases. Per the germline V gene, CDR1 is LNHNV and CDR2 is YYDKDF (reference sequence). The DNA of the CDR3 is TGTGCCACCAGCAGAACAGTAAACACTGAAGCTTTCTTT. It translates to CATSRTVNTEAFF.

In this sample, this clonotype turned up many times. The chain combines TRBV4-1 with TRBJ2-1, with 11 nucleotides matching TRBD2. This CDR3 spans 15 amino acids. V trimming: 2 bases; J trimming: 8 bases; junction bases outside the gene matches: 5. Germline V gives CDR1 MGHRA, CDR2 YSYEKL. Here the CDR3 reads CASSQITSGSDEQFF. The CDR3 bases are TGCGCCAGCAGCCAAATTACTAGCGGGAGTGATGAGCAGTTCTTC.

The gene calls are TRBV5-4 and TRBJ2-3; D is uncertain. Germline V gene lookup returns CDR1 SGHNT and CDR2 YYREEE (reference sequence). The V and J ends lost 4 bases and 6 bases respectively, with 15 bases between them. The CDR3 covers 14 residues. The DNA of the CDR3 is TGTGCCAGCAGCCCCGGCGAAGGAACTGATACGCAGTATTTT. It yields the protein CASSPGEGTDTQYF.

The chain uses TRBV12-3 or TRBV12-4 and TRBJ2-1, with no clear D. The CDR3 runs 15 residues. V lost 6 bases, J lost 5 bases, and 17 bases lay in between. In DNA, the CDR3 is TGTGCCAGCAGGCCCCCCGGCCTACAAAACAATGAGCAGTTCTTC. This translates into CASRPPGLQNNEQFF.

The J gene is TRBJ1-6, the V gene TRBV28; weak D call: TRBD1 (6 bases). The CDR3 spans 16 residues. V was shortened by 6 bases and J by 5 bases, with 17 bases between the two germline ends. From germline, CDR1 is MDHEN and CDR2 SYDVKM. For the CDR3, the DNA is TGTGCCAGCAGGAATGGCGGGGGCACCGATAATTCACCCCTCCACTTT. Its translation: CASRNGGGTDNSPLHF.

This clonotype was observed many times. The V call is TRBV4-2, the J call TRBJ2-1; 12 nucleotides line up with TRBD2. There are 16 residues in the CDR3. The V segment lost 4 bases and the J segment 8 bases; nucleotides outside the gene matches: 9. Germline V gene lookup returns CDR1 LGHNA and CDR2 YNFKEQ. DNA of the CDR3: TGTGCCAGCAGCCCCGCGACTAGCGGGAGCCTCGATGAGCAGTTCTTC. Its translation: CASSPATSGSLDEQFF.